The 5 T cell receptor beta chains below were found in one sample sequenced in a study of Graves' ophthalmopathy and Graves' hyperthyroidism. Amplification targeted the TCR beta CDR3 regions, with RNA transcripts as the source material. The first-round RT-PCR employed HTBI primers together with the Qiagen OneStep RT-PCR kit. A multiplex PCR was then performed as the second round. One entry per CDR3 protein results from TCRdb running MiXCR on the multiplex PCR reads. The top ten clones hold around 1.5% of a sample with some 390,000 distinct CDR3 sequences, approximately 20% of them seen once. The source material was peripheral blood. These receptors all come from a woman between 18 and 29 years old with Graves' ophthalmopathy.

Ten or more counts support this clonotype. The gene calls are TRBV6-1 and TRBJ2-3, with 9 positions matching TRBD2. Germline V gene data show CDR1 as MNHNS and CDR2 as SASEGT. With V trimmed by 4 bases and J by 2 bases, 10 bases remained unmatched. The CDR3 extends over 17 amino acids. The CDR3 DNA follows: TGTGCCAGCAGTGCGCCCGGGGGACTAGCAATCACAGATACGCAGTATTTT. Its translation: CASSAPGGLAITDTQYF.

The sample holds many counts of this clonotype. The chain couples TRBV6-5 to TRBJ2-7, with D unresolved. Germline assignment: CDR1 MNHEY and CDR2 SVGAGI. Trimming took 7 bases from V and 3 from J, leaving 19 bases between them. The CDR3 sequence is 15 residues long. The CDR3 region is CASIPFGNSLYEQYF. The DNA for the CDR3 is TGTGCCAGCATTCCATTCGGCAACTCCCTCTACGAGCAGTACTTC.

This clonotype was recorded at least ten times. The genes are TRBV6-2 or TRBV6-3 and TRBJ1-5; D gene unclear. Per the germline V gene, CDR1 is MNHEY and CDR2 is SVGEGT. V dropped 6 bases and J dropped 3 bases, with 15 bases sitting between them. The CDR3 extends over 15 amino acids. The CDR3 here is CASRKGRYDNQPQHF. The CDR3 region has the DNA TGTGCCAGCAGAAAGGGCAGGTATGACAATCAGCCCCAGCATTTT.

This clonotype came up many times. The gene calls are TRBV7-9 and TRBJ1-1; perhaps TRBD1 as D (5 bases). The CDR3 covers 14 residues. With 5 bases removed from V and 0 bases from J, the gap between germline ends came to 10 bases. CDR1 SEHNR and CDR2 FQNEAQ come from the germline V gene (reference sequence). CDR3 DNA: TGTGCCAGCAGCAATGGGGGAATGAACACTGAAGCTTTCTTT. Encoded protein: CASSNGGMNTEAFF.

This clonotype came up many times. The chain recombines TRBV27 with TRBJ1-2; 9 bases are a match to TRBD1. CDR1 MNHEY and CDR2 SMNVEV come from the germline V gene (reference sequence). The length of the CDR3 is 16 residues. Trimming removed 3 bases from V and 4 bases from J; junction bases left unmatched: 9. In nucleotides, the CDR3 is TGTGCCAGCAGTTTTTACGTCGGGACAGGGTTCTATGGCTACACCTTC. This gives the protein CASSFYVGTGFYGYTF.